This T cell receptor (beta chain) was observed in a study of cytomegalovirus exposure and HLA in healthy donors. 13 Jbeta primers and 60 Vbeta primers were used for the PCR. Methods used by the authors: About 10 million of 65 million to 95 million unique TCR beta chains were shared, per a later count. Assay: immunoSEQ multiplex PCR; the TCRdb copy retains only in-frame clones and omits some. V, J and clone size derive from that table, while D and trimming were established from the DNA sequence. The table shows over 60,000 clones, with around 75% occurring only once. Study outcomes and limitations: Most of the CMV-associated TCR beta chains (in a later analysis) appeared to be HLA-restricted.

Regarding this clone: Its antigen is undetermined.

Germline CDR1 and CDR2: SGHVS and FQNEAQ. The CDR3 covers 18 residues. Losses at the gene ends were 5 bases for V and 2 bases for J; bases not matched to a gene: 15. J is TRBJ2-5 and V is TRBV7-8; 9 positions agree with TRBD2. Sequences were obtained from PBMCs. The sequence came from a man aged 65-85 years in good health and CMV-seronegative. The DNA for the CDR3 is TGTGCCAGCAGCCGACCCCGCGAGCGGGAGGTGGGTCAAGAGACCCAGTACTTC. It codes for CASSRPREREVGQETQYF.